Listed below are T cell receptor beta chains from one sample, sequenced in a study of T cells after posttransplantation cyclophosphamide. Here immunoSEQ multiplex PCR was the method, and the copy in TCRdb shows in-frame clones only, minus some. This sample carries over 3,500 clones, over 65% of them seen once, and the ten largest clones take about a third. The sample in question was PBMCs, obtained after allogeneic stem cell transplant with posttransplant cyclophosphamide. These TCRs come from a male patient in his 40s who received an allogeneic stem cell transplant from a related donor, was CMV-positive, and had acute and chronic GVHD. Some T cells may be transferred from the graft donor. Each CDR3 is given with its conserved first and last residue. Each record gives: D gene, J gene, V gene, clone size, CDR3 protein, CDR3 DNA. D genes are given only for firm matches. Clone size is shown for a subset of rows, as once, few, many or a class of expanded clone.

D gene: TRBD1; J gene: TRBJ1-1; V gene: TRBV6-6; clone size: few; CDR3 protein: CASNPTGGITEAFF; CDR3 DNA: TGTGCCAGCAACCCCACAGGGGGCATCACTGAAGCTTTCTTT
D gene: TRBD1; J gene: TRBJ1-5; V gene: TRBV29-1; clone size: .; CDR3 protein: CSVLTGGGNQPQHF; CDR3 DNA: TGCAGCGTTCTGACAGGGGGAGGCAATCAGCCCCAGCATTTT
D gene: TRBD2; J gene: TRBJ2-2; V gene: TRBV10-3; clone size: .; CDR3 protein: CAISTSGSSGGELFF; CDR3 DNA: TGTGCCATCAGCACTAGCGGGAGTTCGGGCGGGGAGCTGTTTTTT
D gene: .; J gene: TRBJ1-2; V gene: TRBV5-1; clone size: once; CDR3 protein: CASSLGADVYGYTF; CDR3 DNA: TGCGCCAGCAGCTTAGGGGCCGACGTTTATGGCTACACCTTC
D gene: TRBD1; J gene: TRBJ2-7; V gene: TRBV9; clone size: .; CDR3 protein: CASSAWGTGSYEQYF; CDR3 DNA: TGTGCCAGCAGCGCCTGGGGGACAGGCTCCTACGAGCAGTACTTC
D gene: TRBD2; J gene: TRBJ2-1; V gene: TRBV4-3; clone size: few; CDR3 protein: CASSPGTSGRLSNEQFF; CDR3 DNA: TGCGCCAGCAGCCCCGGGACTAGCGGGAGGTTGAGCAATGAGCAGTTCTTC